These 5 T cell receptor beta chains came from one sample sequenced in a study of graft-versus-host responses after intestinal transplantation. The data were produced by immunoSEQ multiplex PCR, yet TCRdb's version contains in-frame clones alone and is incomplete. The sample yields 90,000 to 150,000 clones, 85% to 95% seen once. No antigen has been identified for these receptors. The specimen was unstimulated CD4+ T cells sorted from spleen or lymph node cells, collected before intestinal transplant. The receptor set was obtained from a human donor who received an intestinal transplant.

The chain links TRBV7-3 to TRBJ1-1, with TRBD1 as a possible D gene (5 bases). Trimming stripped 6 bases from V and 2 bases from J, with 10 bases between. This CDR3 comprises 13 residues. The germline CDR1 and CDR2 sequences are SGHTA and FQGTGA. The CDR3 loop reads CASSWDPNTEAFF. The CDR3 DNA is TGTGCCAGCAGTTGGGACCCTAACACTGAAGCTTTCTTT.

The V and J genes are TRBV28 and TRBJ2-2; possibly TRBD1 for D (6 bases). CDR1 is MDHEN, CDR2 SYDVKM, per germline. Trimming left V 7 bases short and J 4 bases short, with 19 bases between. The CDR3 is 16 residues long. The CDR3 here is CASNPTWGPGTGELFF. CDR3 DNA sequence: TGTGCCAGCAACCCGACCTGGGGGCCGGGCACCGGGGAGCTGTTTTTT.

The rearrangement links TRBV28 to TRBJ2-7; 8 bases agree with TRBD2. In germline, CDR1 is MDHEN, CDR2 SYDVKM. CDR3 length: 14 residues. J gave up 0 bases and V 5 bases, and 3 bases lay outside the gene matches. Here the CDR3 reads CASSTGGSSYEQYF. DNA for the CDR3: TGTGCCAGCAGTACGGGGGGGTCCTCCTACGAGCAGTACTTC. Combining the CDR3 with reference TRBV28 and TRBJ2-7 gives the whole variable domain DVKVTQSSRYLVKRTGEKVFLECVQDMDHENMFWYRQDPGLGLRLIYFSYDVKMKEKGDIPEGYSVSREKKERFSLILESASTNQTSMYLCASSTGGSSYEQYFGPGTRLTVT.

There are a few counts of this clone. The V gene is TRBV19, the J gene TRBJ1-1; D not resolved. The V and J ends lost 9 bases and 6 bases respectively, with 14 bases between them. This CDR3 contains 12 residues. The V gene's germline CDR1 is LNHDA and CDR2 SQIVND (reference sequence). CDR3 loop: CASPIWASEAFF. CDR3 bases: TGTGCCAGCCCTATATGGGCCTCTGAAGCTTTCTTT. Supplemented by reference TRBV19 and TRBJ1-1, the full variable domain reads DGGITQSPKYLFRKEGQNVTLSCEQNLNHDAMYWYRQDPGQGLRLIYYSQIVNDFQKGDIAEGYSVSREKKESFPLTVTSAQKNPTAFYLCASPIWASEAFFGQGTRLTVV.

This clone was detected once. The rearrangement links TRBV2 to TRBJ1-5; possible D gene TRBD1, 5 bases. Trimming took off 4 bases at V and 1 base at J, with 11 bases between the two ends. Germline V gene data show CDR1 as SNHLY and CDR2 as FYNNEI. The CDR3 loop spans 15 amino acids. The CDR3 here is CASSGGVRSNQPQHF. CDR3 DNA: TGTGCCAGCAGTGGGGGCGTCCGAAGCAATCAGCCCCAGCATTTT.